These T cell receptor beta chains were read from a single sample in a study of cytomegalovirus exposure and HLA in healthy donors. Here immunoSEQ multiplex PCR was the method, and the copy in TCRdb shows in-frame clones only, minus some. The sample shows approximately 130,000 clones, around 82% of them seen only once. Sequencing used PBMCs. The receptor set was obtained from a man aged 50 to 60 in good health and CMV-seronegative. Each CDR3 is given with its conserved first and last residue. The order of the fields is D gene, J gene, clone size, V gene, CDR3 length, CDR3 DNA, CDR3 protein. D genes are given only for firm matches. Size tells how often a clone was seen (once, few, many) or the class of an expanded clone, and some rows leave it out.

d_gene: NA
j_gene: TRBJ2-7
abundance: NA
v_gene: TRBV27
len: 15
CDR3nt: TGTGCCAGCGCCCTTACGCACTTTGTTTCCTACGAGCAGTACTTC
CDR3aa: CASALTHFVSYEQYF

d_gene: TRBD1
j_gene: TRBJ1-3
abundance: NA
v_gene: TRBV7-6
len: 16
CDR3nt: TGTGCCAGCAGCCCATTGACAGGGAGCTCTGGAAACACCATATATTTT
CDR3aa: CASSPLTGSSGNTIYF

d_gene: TRBD2
j_gene: TRBJ2-1
abundance: NA
v_gene: TRBV5-1
len: 18
CDR3nt: TGCGCCAGCACCCTTTTTTCCCGCACCGGGACTAGCTATGATGAGCAGTTCTTC
CDR3aa: CASTLFSRTGTSYDEQFF

d_gene: NA
j_gene: TRBJ1-5
abundance: NA
v_gene: TRBV20-1
len: 11
CDR3nt: TGCAGTGCTGGATATTTGGAGGGTCAGCATTTT
CDR3aa: CSAGYLEGQHF

d_gene: NA
j_gene: TRBJ1-2
abundance: NA
v_gene: TRBV27
len: 15
CDR3nt: TGTGCCAGCAGTTTGAATCCGGGGAACAACTATGGCTACACCTTC
CDR3aa: CASSLNPGNNYGYTF

d_gene: NA
j_gene: TRBJ2-7
abundance: NA
v_gene: TRBV2
len: 13
CDR3nt: TGTGCCAGCAGTGAAGCACAGCCCTACGAGCAGTACTTC
CDR3aa: CASSEAQPYEQYF

d_gene: NA
j_gene: TRBJ2-3
abundance: NA
v_gene: TRBV7-2
len: 13
CDR3nt: TGTGCCAGCAGCTCCCTTGGCACAGATACGCAGTATTTT
CDR3aa: CASSSLGTDTQYF

d_gene: TRBD2
j_gene: TRBJ2-5
abundance: NA
v_gene: TRBV5-1
len: 16
CDR3nt: TGCGCCAGCAGGGGACTAGCGGGAGGGTTCGTAGAGACCCAGTACTTC
CDR3aa: CASRGLAGGFVETQYF

d_gene: NA
j_gene: TRBJ2-7
abundance: NA
v_gene: TRBV4-1
len: 14
CDR3nt: TGCGCCAGCAGCACACGGGATCGCTCCTACGAGCAGTACTTC
CDR3aa: CASSTRDRSYEQYF

d_gene: NA
j_gene: TRBJ2-7
abundance: NA
v_gene: TRBV6-1
len: 10
CDR3nt: TGTGCCGTACAGGGCTACGAGCAGTACTTC
CDR3aa: CAVQGYEQYF

d_gene: TRBD2
j_gene: TRBJ2-3
abundance: NA
v_gene: TRBV29-1
len: 14
CDR3nt: TGCAGCGTTGCGTTAGCGGGAGGCCCAGATACGCAGTATTTT
CDR3aa: CSVALAGGPDTQYF

d_gene: NA
j_gene: TRBJ2-7
abundance: NA
v_gene: TRBV19
len: 14
CDR3nt: TGTGCCAGTAGGCGAGACTCAGATACGAGGGAGCAGTACTTC
CDR3aa: CASRRDSDTREQYF

d_gene: TRBD2
j_gene: TRBJ2-5
abundance: NA
v_gene: TRBV27
len: 15
CDR3nt: TGTGCCAGCAGGCCAAGGTACGGGAGGGAGGAGACCCAGTACTTC
CDR3aa: CASRPRYGREETQYF

d_gene: NA
j_gene: TRBJ2-3
abundance: NA
v_gene: TRBV5-1
len: 16
CDR3nt: TGCGCCAGCAGCTTCGCGGGGACCCTAGGCACAGATACGCAGTATTTT
CDR3aa: CASSFAGTLGTDTQYF

d_gene: TRBD2
j_gene: TRBJ2-1
abundance: NA
v_gene: TRBV14
len: 15
CDR3nt: TGTGCCAGCAGCCAAGGGAGCGGGATCTACAATGAGCAGTTCTTC
CDR3aa: CASSQGSGIYNEQFF

d_gene: NA
j_gene: TRBJ2-7
abundance: NA
v_gene: TRBV7-9
len: 14
CDR3nt: TGTGCCAGCAGCTCCCCCGAGGGATCCTACGAGCAGTACTTC
CDR3aa: CASSSPEGSYEQYF

d_gene: NA
j_gene: TRBJ2-1
abundance: NA
v_gene: TRBV7-2
len: 12
CDR3nt: TGTGCCAGCAGCCAAATACGGGGTGAGCAGTTCTTC
CDR3aa: CASSQIRGEQFF

d_gene: TRBD2
j_gene: TRBJ2-2
abundance: NA
v_gene: TRBV7-2
len: 14
CDR3nt: TGTGCCAGCAGCGGGACTACGGGCACCGGGGAGCTGTTTTTT
CDR3aa: CASSGTTGTGELFF

d_gene: TRBD1
j_gene: TRBJ1-2
abundance: NA
v_gene: TRBV7-2
len: 16
CDR3nt: TGTGCCAGCAGCTTATCCGGACAGGGTCCTCTCTATGGCTACACCTTC
CDR3aa: CASSLSGQGPLYGYTF

d_gene: TRBD1
j_gene: TRBJ1-4
abundance: NA
v_gene: TRBV5-8
len: 15
CDR3nt: TGTGCCAGCAGCTCCGGACAGGGGATGAATGAAAAACTGTTTTTT
CDR3aa: CASSSGQGMNEKLFF

d_gene: NA
j_gene: TRBJ1-2
abundance: NA
v_gene: TRBV28
len: 12
CDR3nt: TGTGCCAGCAGCCTGGACAGATATGGCTACACCTTC
CDR3aa: CASSLDRYGYTF

d_gene: NA
j_gene: TRBJ1-1
abundance: NA
v_gene: TRBV29-1
len: 13
CDR3nt: TGCAGCGTTTTGGGGTTAGGGGTCACTGAAGCTTTCTTT
CDR3aa: CSVLGLGVTEAFF

d_gene: NA
j_gene: TRBJ2-6
abundance: NA
v_gene: TRBV15
len: 16
CDR3nt: TGTGCCACCAGCAGAGATTCCTTTTCTGGGGCCAACGTCCTGACTTTC
CDR3aa: CATSRDSFSGANVLTF

d_gene: NA
j_gene: TRBJ1-3
abundance: NA
v_gene: TRBV29-1
len: 13
CDR3nt: TGCAGCGTTACAGGGACCTCTGGAAACACCATATATTTT
CDR3aa: CSVTGTSGNTIYF

d_gene: NA
j_gene: TRBJ2-2
abundance: once
v_gene: TRBV28
len: 15
CDR3nt: TGTGCCAGCAGCGACCCCAGGGGAAATACCGGGGAGCTGTTTTTT
CDR3aa: CASSDPRGNTGELFF

d_gene: NA
j_gene: TRBJ2-6
abundance: few
v_gene: TRBV7-6
len: 19
CDR3nt: TGTGCCAGCAGCCCGGGGGTCCGGACAATTAGCTCTGGGGCCAACGTCCTGACTTTC
CDR3aa: CASSPGVRTISSGANVLTF

d_gene: TRBD2
j_gene: TRBJ2-7
abundance: NA
v_gene: TRBV25-1
len: 16
CDR3nt: TGTGCCAGCAGTGAATCGGTAGCGGGAGGGCTCCACGAGCAGTACTTC
CDR3aa: CASSESVAGGLHEQYF

d_gene: NA
j_gene: TRBJ2-3
abundance: few
v_gene: TRBV7-7
len: 13
CDR3nt: TGTGCTAGCAGCTTAGCGCGGGGAGATACGCAGTATTTT
CDR3aa: CASSLARGDTQYF

d_gene: TRBD2
j_gene: TRBJ2-1
abundance: NA
v_gene: TRBV6-4
len: 18
CDR3nt: TGTGCCAGCAGTGCTTGGGCAGCCTGGACTAGGACGTACAATGAGCAGTTCTTC
CDR3aa: CASSAWAAWTRTYNEQFF

d_gene: NA
j_gene: TRBJ1-4
abundance: NA
v_gene: TRBV18
len: 15
CDR3nt: TGTGCCAGCTCAACCCGGGGGTCGGGTAATGAAAAACTGTTTTTT
CDR3aa: CASSTRGSGNEKLFF

d_gene: TRBD2
j_gene: TRBJ2-7
abundance: NA
v_gene: TRBV19
len: 16
CDR3nt: TGTGCCAGTAGCCTCGAGCGGGAGGAGTTTAGTTACGAGCAGTACTTC
CDR3aa: CASSLEREEFSYEQYF

d_gene: NA
j_gene: TRBJ1-2
abundance: NA
v_gene: TRBV5-4
len: 12
CDR3nt: TGTGCCAGCAGCACGGACAGTTATGGCTACACCTTC
CDR3aa: CASSTDSYGYTF

d_gene: NA
j_gene: TRBJ1-1
abundance: NA
v_gene: TRBV25-1
len: 14
CDR3nt: TGTGCCAGCAGTGGCAGGGTTCAGAACACTGAAGCTTTCTTT
CDR3aa: CASSGRVQNTEAFF

d_gene: TRBD1
j_gene: TRBJ2-1
abundance: NA
v_gene: TRBV29-1
len: 14
CDR3nt: TGCAGCGTTGAAGAGACAGGGGGTAGATATGAGCAGTTCTTC
CDR3aa: CSVEETGGRYEQFF

d_gene: TRBD1
j_gene: TRBJ2-7
abundance: once
v_gene: TRBV18
len: 15
CDR3nt: TGTGCCAGCTCACCAGGGACAGGGTCGACTGGGGAGCAGTACTTC
CDR3aa: CASSPGTGSTGEQYF

d_gene: TRBD1
j_gene: TRBJ1-5
abundance: once
v_gene: TRBV6-6
len: 14
CDR3nt: TGTGCCAGCAGCTCAGGACAGGGGAGACAGCCCCAGCATTTT
CDR3aa: CASSSGQGRQPQHF

d_gene: NA
j_gene: TRBJ2-6
abundance: NA
v_gene: TRBV29-1
len: 17
CDR3nt: TGCAGCGTTGTCCCAGGGTTGGGGGGAACTGGGGCCAACGTCCTGACTTTC
CDR3aa: CSVVPGLGGTGANVLTF

d_gene: NA
j_gene: TRBJ2-1
abundance: NA
v_gene: TRBV6-5
len: 13
CDR3nt: TGTGCCAGCAGCCCCTCGCGCTTGCGTGAGCAGTTCTTC
CDR3aa: CASSPSRLREQFF

d_gene: TRBD2
j_gene: TRBJ2-1
abundance: NA
v_gene: TRBV29-1
len: 14
CDR3nt: TGCAGCGTTGATGCGGGAGGCCTCCCGGGGGAGCAGTTCTTC
CDR3aa: CSVDAGGLPGEQFF

d_gene: TRBD1
j_gene: TRBJ2-7
abundance: NA
v_gene: TRBV11-3
len: 14
CDR3nt: TGTGCCAGCAGCCGGACAGGGGGCATCGACGAGCAGTACTTC
CDR3aa: CASSRTGGIDEQYF

d_gene: NA
j_gene: TRBJ2-7
abundance: NA
v_gene: TRBV7-2
len: 11
CDR3nt: TGTGCCAGCAGCACGGGGTACGAGCAGTACTTC
CDR3aa: CASSTGYEQYF

d_gene: TRBD2
j_gene: TRBJ2-1
abundance: NA
v_gene: TRBV7-9
len: 14
CDR3nt: TGTGCCAGCAGCTTGTCTCTAGCGGGAGGAGTGCAGTTCTTC
CDR3aa: CASSLSLAGGVQFF

d_gene: NA
j_gene: TRBJ1-2
abundance: NA
v_gene: TRBV27
len: 13
CDR3nt: TGTGCCAGCAGAGAATCAGGGTCGAATGGCTACACCTTC
CDR3aa: CASRESGSNGYTF

d_gene: NA
j_gene: TRBJ1-1
abundance: NA
v_gene: TRBV28
len: 14
CDR3nt: TGTGCCAGCAGTTCCGGAGGGTCGAACACTGAAGCTTTCTTT
CDR3aa: CASSSGGSNTEAFF

d_gene: TRBD1
j_gene: TRBJ2-7
abundance: NA
v_gene: TRBV6-5
len: 14
CDR3nt: TGTGCCAGCAGTTACAGGGGGCAGACCTACGAGCAGTACTTC
CDR3aa: CASSYRGQTYEQYF

d_gene: TRBD1
j_gene: TRBJ1-5
abundance: NA
v_gene: TRBV4-1
len: 17
CDR3nt: TGCGCCAGCAGCATAAACTTATCGGGACAGGGGAATCAGCCCCAGCATTTT
CDR3aa: CASSINLSGQGNQPQHF

d_gene: NA
j_gene: TRBJ1-5
abundance: NA
v_gene: TRBV28
len: 15
CDR3nt: TGTGCCAGCAGTGTACCGGGCGCGGGAAATCAGCCCCAGCATTTT
CDR3aa: CASSVPGAGNQPQHF

d_gene: NA
j_gene: TRBJ1-1
abundance: NA
v_gene: TRBV4-1
len: 15
CDR3nt: TGCGCCAGCAGCCAAGATGCACAGCCGAACACTGAAGCTTTCTTT
CDR3aa: CASSQDAQPNTEAFF

d_gene: TRBD2
j_gene: TRBJ2-5
abundance: NA
v_gene: TRBV7-2
len: 18
CDR3nt: TGTGCCAGCAGCGGAGAAGCGGGAGAGGGGGGGGTAGGAGAGACCCAGTACTTC
CDR3aa: CASSGEAGEGGVGETQYF

d_gene: TRBD1
j_gene: TRBJ2-1
abundance: few
v_gene: TRBV7-9
len: 15
CDR3nt: TGTGCCAGCAGCATTGGGACAGGGAGCTCCAATGAGCAGTTCTTC
CDR3aa: CASSIGTGSSNEQFF

d_gene: NA
j_gene: TRBJ2-2
abundance: NA
v_gene: TRBV5-8
len: 15
CDR3nt: TGTGCCAGCAGCTCGGGGGACTCTAACACCGGGGAGCTGTTTTTT
CDR3aa: CASSSGDSNTGELFF

d_gene: NA
j_gene: TRBJ1-5
abundance: NA
v_gene: TRBV28
len: 15
CDR3nt: TGTGCCAGCAGTTTAAGCGAGGGAGGTGGGCAGCCCCAGCATTTT
CDR3aa: CASSLSEGGGQPQHF

d_gene: NA
j_gene: TRBJ2-3
abundance: NA
v_gene: TRBV28
len: 14
CDR3nt: TGTGCCAGCAGGAATCGGGGTAGCACAGATACGCAGTATTTT
CDR3aa: CASRNRGSTDTQYF

d_gene: TRBD1
j_gene: TRBJ1-1
abundance: NA
v_gene: TRBV27
len: 15
CDR3nt: TGTGCCAGCAGTCCCAAGAACAGGGGGAACACTGAAGCTTTCTTT
CDR3aa: CASSPKNRGNTEAFF

d_gene: NA
j_gene: TRBJ1-1
abundance: NA
v_gene: TRBV6-1
len: 13
CDR3nt: TGTGCCAGCAGTCTACAGGAAAACACTGAAGCTTTCTTT
CDR3aa: CASSLQENTEAFF

d_gene: TRBD2
j_gene: TRBJ2-7
abundance: NA
v_gene: TRBV28
len: 16
CDR3nt: TGTGCCAGCAGTTTATCAGGGACTACCCTTTACTACGAGCAGTACTTC
CDR3aa: CASSLSGTTLYYEQYF

d_gene: TRBD1
j_gene: TRBJ2-2
abundance: NA
v_gene: TRBV27
len: 16
CDR3nt: TGTGCCAGCAGTTTCACCCTCGGGACAGGGGGTGGGGAGCTGTTTTTT
CDR3aa: CASSFTLGTGGGELFF